This T cell receptor (beta chain) emerged from a study of T cells in Graves' hyperthyroidism and ophthalmopathy. This clonotype was observed a few times. RNA transcripts yielded amplified TCR beta CDR3 regions. The primer set for the first-round RT-PCR of the TCR CDR3 was HTBI. In TCRdb, the multiplex PCR reads were re-called with MiXCR into one record per CDR3 protein. The sample lists hundreds of thousands of distinct CDR3 sequences; 15% to 19% were seen once. Sequenced input: blood. The TCR originated in a woman aged 18-29 years with Graves' hyperthyroidism.

This CDR3 reads CASTPSGGRNEQFF. DNA for the CDR3: TGTGCCAGCACCCCGTCGGGGGGGCGCAATGAGCAGTTCTTC. The chain joins TRBV7-2 to TRBJ2-1; TRBD2 agrees at 8 bases. The V gene's germline CDR1 is SGHTA and CDR2 FQGNSA. Trimming removed 7 bases from V and 6 bases from J; junction bases left unmatched: 8. The CDR3 length is 14 residues.